These 26 T cell receptor beta chains share one sample of origin, sequenced in a study of tumor and adjacent non-tumor tissue in lung cancer. No cell sorting was done before RNA was extracted from the tissue. TCRbeta libraries were built with three rounds of nested PCR, modified from ARM-PCR. A single record per CDR3 protein comes from TCRdb applying MiXCR to the multiplex PCR reads. Here the sample spans about 80,000 distinct CDR3 sequences, approximately 72% being singletons. The sequenced sample was lung tumor tissue. The receptor source for this set is a woman aged 40 to 50 with non-small cell lung cancer.

V usage is TRBV29-1 and J usage is TRBJ2-7; 8 nucleotides align to TRBD1. J was trimmed by 4 bases and V by 4 bases; bases with no gene match: 6. CDR3 length equals 13 residues. CDR1 SQVTM and CDR2 ANQGSEA come from the germline V gene. The CDR3 region has the DNA TGCAGCGTTGCCAGACAGGGGCATTACGAGCAGTACTTC. Amino acids: CSVARQGHYEQYF.

Worth noting for this clonotype: This may be a read error, as it is one base from a much larger clone. This chain uses TRBV30 with TRBJ2-7; D is unresolved. Looked up from germline, CDR1 is GTSNPN and CDR2 is SVGIG (reference sequence). The CDR3 totals 13 residues. Trimming removed 8 bases at V and 0 bases at J, with 14 bases between. The CDR3 reads CALTHSSSYEQYF. For the CDR3, the DNA is TGTGCCCTGACGCACTCGAGCTCCTACGAGCAGTACTTC.

Of note for this clonotype: Given a much more abundant clone one base away, this may be a read error. The V call is TRBV20-1, the J call TRBJ2-1; perhaps TRBD2 as D (5 bases). CDR1 is DFQATT and CDR2 is SNEGSKA in the germline V gene (reference sequence). The CDR3 totals 14 residues. CDR3 sequence: CSATGSGTGNDQFF. The CDR3 nucleotides read TGCAGTGCTACGGGGTCAGGAACTGGGAATGATCAGTTCTTC.

A word on this clonotype: The germline gene is not matched at one end of the junction; a read error may be the cause. CDR3 sequence (DNA): TGTACCAGCAATTACCAGGGGGGGGATGGCTACACCTTC. Translated, it gives CTSNYQGGDGYTF. The rearrangement joins TRBV6-5 to TRBJ1-2; 7 nucleotides line up with TRBD1. Germline V CDR1 and CDR2: MNHEY, SVGAGI. The CDR3 extends over 13 amino acids.

This chain uses TRBV28 with TRBJ1-1; 7 bases match TRBD1. The CDR3 contains 15 residues. Germline V gene lookup returns CDR1 MDHEN and CDR2 SYDVKM. The V and J ends lost 5 bases and 5 bases, in that order; junction bases with no gene match: 11. Written as DNA, the CDR3 is TGTGCCAGCAGTCTCGGGACAGCCCCGAGGACTGAAGCTTTCTTT. Its protein is CASSLGTAPRTEAFF.

The rearrangement uses TRBV6-1 and TRBJ2-5, with a weak D call TRBD2 (7 bases). This CDR3 is 15 amino acids long. The germline gives CDR1 MNHNS, CDR2 SASEGT. Trimming removed 6 bases at V and 3 bases at J, with 17 bases between. CDR3 protein: CASRNGLGGEETQYF. DNA of the CDR3: TGTGCCAGCAGGAATGGGCTAGGGGGGGAAGAGACCCAGTACTTC.

This sequence joins TRBV11-2 and TRBJ1-6, with no clear D. The V end lost 5 bases, the J end lost 14 bases, and 22 bases lay between the germline ends. This CDR3 has 15 residues. CDR1 and CDR2 from the germline V gene are SGHAT and FQNNGV. The CDR3 DNA reads TGTGCCAGCAGCCTAAGTAGGGAATTCGTGGGCTCCCTCCACTTT. Translated, it gives CASSLSREFVGSLHF.

Note on this clonotype: A read error may account for a junction end that differs from germline. The chain carries TRBV5-5 and TRBJ1-2, with unresolved D. Germline lookup yields CDR1 SGHKS and CDR2 YYEKEE (reference sequence). This CDR3 has 15 amino acids. CDR3 sequence: CANSLESGKACGYTF. As DNA, the CDR3 is TGTGCCAACAGCTTGGAATCGGGTAAGGCCTGCGGCTACACCTTC.

With respect to this clonotype: One end of the junction fails to match germline, which may point to a read error. The V gene is TRBV5-5, the J gene TRBJ2-1; D possibly corresponds to TRBD2 (5 bases). Germline-derived CDR1 and CDR2 are SGHKS and YYEKEE (reference sequence). The CDR3 covers 17 residues. The CDR3 region has the DNA TGTACCAGCAGCTCCCCCGCCGGGGTTCTCTTCTACAATGAGCAGTTCTTC. It encodes CTSSSPAGVLFYNEQFF.

Comments on this clonotype: This clone may be a read error of a much larger clone one base away. The rearrangement joins TRBV30 to TRBJ2-5, with D possibly TRBD2 on 5 matching bases. The CDR3 runs to 13 residues. Trimming left V 2 bases short and J 5 bases short, with 12 bases between. CDR1 is GTSNPN and CDR2 is SVGIG in the germline V gene (reference sequence). The CDR3 is CAWSYGIRETQYF. The DNA of the CDR3 is TGTGCCTGGAGTTACGGGATAAGGGAGACCCAGTACTTC.

In the case of this clonotype: This may come from a read error, since a much larger clone is one base off. This rearrangement joins TRBV20-1 to TRBJ1-2; 7 bases map to TRBD1. The length of the CDR3 is 14 residues. Germline trimming cut 5 bases from V and 3 bases from J; bases unmatched to any gene: 9. CDR1 and CDR2 (germline): DFQATT, SNEGSKA (reference sequence). CDR3 nucleotides: TGCAGTGCTTCAGGGGGGTGGTTAGACTATGGCTACACCTTC. Translation: CSASGGWLDYGYTF.

As to this clonotype: Sequence at one end of the junction differs from germline and may be a read error. V and J are TRBV5-5 and TRBJ2-1; 8 bases line up with TRBD2. The CDR3 has 16 residues. Germline assignment: CDR1 SGHKS and CDR2 YYEKEE (reference sequence). The CDR3 loop reads CANSTRTSWSYNEQFF. DNA for the CDR3: TGTGCCAACAGCACCCGGACTAGCTGGTCCTACAATGAACAGTTCTTC.

A note on this clonotype: A junction end diverges from the germline sequence, so it may reflect a read error. The rearrangement joins TRBV11-2 to TRBJ1-6; TRBD1 might be the D (6 bases). This CDR3 region has 15 residues. The germline CDR1 and CDR2 sequences are SGHAT and FQNNGV. This CDR3 reads CVSSPDRQLNSPLHF. CDR3 DNA: TGTGTCAGCAGCCCGGACAGACAGTTAAATTCACCCCTCCACTTT.

By proportion, this clonotype is medium-sized (0.01 to 0.1%). The chain links TRBV11-2 to TRBJ2-7, with D tentatively TRBD1 (6 bases). This CDR3 is built from 12 residues. Trimming pared 2 bases from V and 4 bases from J, leaving 6 bases between. Germline CDR1 and CDR2: SGHAT and FQNNGV. DNA of the CDR3: TGTGCCAGCAGCTTAACAGGGTACGAGCAGTACTTC. Translated, it gives CASSLTGYEQYF.

A remark on this clonotype: Since no conserved phenylalanine or tryptophan closes the CDR3, a read error is the likely cause. Because the CDR3's place on the DNA is in doubt, the DNA is left out and the CDR3 is given as listed by TCRdb. The chain recombines TRBV12-3 or TRBV12-4 with TRBJ2-1; TRBD2 is taken as the D call from the table, unchecked against the DNA. The CDR3 length is 15 residues, termini included. CDR3 in amino acids: CVSSSSGASYNEQFL.

To note about this clonotype: A much larger clone lies one base from this, so it may be a read error. The conserved final phenylalanine or tryptophan is absent from the CDR3, which likely points to a read error. This chain uses TRBV30 with TRBJ2-6; D may be TRBD1 (5 bases). The V gene lost 4 bases and the J gene lost 1 base, with 5 bases spanning the gap. CDR1 and CDR2 (germline): GTSNPN, SVGIG (reference sequence). The CDR3 has 13 residues. The CDR3 nucleotides are TGTGCCTGGACAGGGTCTGGGGCCAACGTCCTGACTTCC. The encoded protein is CAWTGSGANVLTS.

The chain has TRBV6-2 or TRBV6-3 and TRBJ2-1; a possible D gene is TRBD1 (5 bases). The germline V gene has CDR1 MNHEY and CDR2 SVGEGT. V lost 7 bases and J lost 8, with 15 bases in between. CDR3 size: 13 residues. CDR3 loop: CASKRTSHDEQFF. CDR3 bases: TGTGCCAGCAAGAGGACATCCCACGATGAGCAGTTCTTC.

In regard to this clonotype: A read error is likely, as this CDR3 ends without the conserved phenylalanine or tryptophan. Because the CDR3's place on the DNA is in doubt, the DNA is left out and the CDR3 is given as listed by TCRdb. V usage is TRBV11-2 and J usage is TRBJ1-6. Looked up from germline, CDR1 is SGHAT and CDR2 is FQNNGV. The CDR3 sequence runs 15 residues, both termini included. The CDR3 here is CASSLATGNNSPFHL.

For this clonotype: At one end the junction does not follow the germline gene, possibly because of a read error. The chain recombines TRBV11-2 with TRBJ2-3, with D unclear. The CDR3 contains 11 residues. Per germline, CDR1 SGHAT and CDR2 FQNNGV. CDR3 region: CANTLSDTQYF. CDR3 sequence (DNA): TGTGCCAACACCTTATCAGATACACAGTATTTT.

Remarks on this clonotype: The junction differs from germline at one of its ends, possibly a read error. The chain couples TRBV11-3 to TRBJ1-1; 12 bases are a match to TRBD1. CDR3 length equals 16 residues. The germline V gene encodes CDR1 SGHNT and CDR2 YENEEA. CDR3 DNA sequence: TGTGCCCGCAGAGATCAGGGACAGGGGGCCGACACTGAAGCTTTCTTT. Residues: CARRDQGQGADTEAFF. The entire variable domain, with the rest obtained from reference TRBV11-3 and TRBJ1-1, is as follows: EAGVVQSPRYKIIEKKQPVAFWCNPISGHNTLYWYLQNLGQGPELLIRYENEEAVDDSQLPKDRFSAERLKGVDSTLKIQPAELGDSAVYLCARRDQGQGADTEAFFGQGTRLTVV.

This clonotype has only a few counts. A read error may be the cause here, since a much bigger clone is one base away. This rearrangement joins TRBV7-3 to TRBJ2-3; 9 nucleotides line up with TRBD1. Trimming at V came to 10 bases and at J to 5 bases, leaving 19 bases not matched to a gene. Germline CDR1 SGHTA, CDR2 FQGTGA. CDR3 length: 17 residues. Here the CDR3 DNA reads TGTGCCAACAGTTTCTTTGGCACAGGGGGCGAGGGAGATACGCAGTATTTT. Protein product: CANSFFGTGGEGDTQYF.

To note about this clonotype: The junction and the germline gene differ at one end; a read error may be behind it. The J gene is TRBJ1-4, the V gene TRBV11-1; a possible D gene is TRBD1 (6 bases). CDR1 and CDR2 (germline): SGHAT, FQDESV (reference sequence). This CDR3 comprises 16 residues. The DNA for the CDR3 is TGTGCCAGCATCTTAGACCACGAGACAGGAGCCGAAAAACTGTTTTTT. Amino acid sequence: CASILDHETGAEKLFF.

With regard to this clonotype: One junction end does not reproduce the germline sequence, and a read error may be involved. This chain links TRBV4-1 with TRBJ2-7, with a weak D call TRBD2 (5 bases). Germline CDR1 and CDR2: MGHRA and YSYEKL. The CDR3 totals 16 residues. CDR3 region: CASSQDRRIGRYEHYF. CDR3 sequence (DNA): TGCGCCAGCAGCCAAGACCGGAGGATAGGGCGGTACGAGCACTACTTC.

This clonotype has a handful of counts. Here the CDR3 omits its conserved ending phenylalanine or tryptophan, so a read error is the likely source. The chain has TRBV30 and TRBJ2-7, with a possible D match to TRBD2 (5 bases). This CDR3 has 11 amino acids. Trimming took 0 bases from V and 9 from J, leaving 9 bases between them. Germline CDR1 reads GTSNPN; CDR2 reads SVGIG (reference sequence). The CDR3 sequence: CAWSVQGRQYL. The DNA of the CDR3 is TGTGCCTGGAGTGTACAAGGGAGGCAGTACCTC.

The gene calls are TRBV30 and TRBJ2-1; TRBD1 matches 8 bases. The CDR3 runs 14 residues. Trimming removed 6 bases from V and 9 bases from J; junction bases left unmatched: 13. The germline V gene encodes CDR1 GTSNPN and CDR2 SVGIG (reference sequence). The CDR3 sequence is CACKRAGGYGEQFF. CDR3 DNA sequence: TGTGCCTGCAAGAGGGCAGGGGGCTATGGTGAGCAGTTCTTC.

This chain connects TRBV7-9 to TRBJ2-7; D ambiguous. Trimming cost V 2 bases and J 7 bases, with 12 bases left between them. Germline values: CDR1 SEHNR, CDR2 FQNEAQ (reference sequence). The CDR3 is 13 residues long. The CDR3 reads CASSLFSTHEQYF. CDR3 in DNA: TGTGCCAGCAGCTTATTCTCCACCCATGAGCAGTACTTC. The complete variable domain, with remaining parts taken from reference TRBV7-9 and TRBJ2-7, reads DTGVSQNPRHKITKRGQNVTFRCDPISEHNRLYWYRQTLGQGPEFLTYFQNEAQLEKSRLLSDRFSAERPKGSFSTLEIQRTEQGDSAMYLCASSLFSTHEQYFGPGTRLTVT.